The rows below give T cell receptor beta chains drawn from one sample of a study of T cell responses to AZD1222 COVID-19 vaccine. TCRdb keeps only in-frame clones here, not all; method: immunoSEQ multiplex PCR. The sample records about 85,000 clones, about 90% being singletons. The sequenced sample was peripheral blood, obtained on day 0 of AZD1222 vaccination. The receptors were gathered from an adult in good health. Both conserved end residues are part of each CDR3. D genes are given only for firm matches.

CASSLTFTHTDTQYF 15 TRBJ2-3 NA TRBV27
CASSLPIPQGAGGYTF 16 TRBJ1-2 TRBD1 TRBV5-1
CASSPRDEQYF 11 TRBJ2-7 NA TRBV7-9
CASSILEGGGQPQHF 15 TRBJ1-5 TRBD1 TRBV19
CASSKWRDSGAALAKNIQYF 20 TRBJ2-4 NA TRBV21-1
CASRRTGLVTEAFF 14 TRBJ1-1 TRBD1 TRBV6-5
CASSYSGGGALNEQYF 16 TRBJ2-7 NA TRBV6-2/TRBV6-3
CASSYSEGQGTRNEQFF 17 TRBJ2-1 TRBD2 TRBV6-2/TRBV6-3
CASRRVAGETQYF 13 TRBJ2-5 TRBD2 TRBV28
CASSIDRSWREQYF 14 TRBJ2-7 NA TRBV6-5
CASGAGLTYQETQYF 15 TRBJ2-5 NA TRBV25-1
CASSPGTGVLATNEKLFF 18 TRBJ1-4 TRBD1 TRBV5-1
CASSWDSGNYGYTF 14 TRBJ1-2 NA TRBV7-2
CASRGTGDNEKLFF 14 TRBJ1-4 TRBD1 TRBV7-6
CASSQRTGGNTGELFF 16 TRBJ2-2 TRBD1 TRBV3-1/TRBV3-2
CASSQTRGTATTNEKLFF 18 TRBJ1-4 TRBD1 TRBV3-1/TRBV3-2
CASSKGTGGKNTEAFF 16 TRBJ1-1 TRBD1 TRBV6-6
CASSPAALATATDTQYF 17 TRBJ2-3 NA TRBV28
CASSSGLDTQYF 12 TRBJ2-3 NA TRBV7-2
CASSVPRTSGQTNTGELFF 19 TRBJ2-2 NA TRBV9
CASSQGRENQPQHF 14 TRBJ1-5 NA TRBV10-3
CASSTWTRDTQYF 13 TRBJ2-3 TRBD2 TRBV6-5
CASSAGTAEGYTF 13 TRBJ1-2 NA TRBV7-3
CAWSVRGGNQPQHF 14 TRBJ1-5 NA TRBV30
CASSLGNSYNEQFF 14 TRBJ2-1 NA TRBV7-8
CASSFSASGSPNEQFF 16 TRBJ2-1 TRBD2 TRBV19
CASSERAGSYEQYF 14 TRBJ2-7 TRBD2 TRBV6-4
CASSSMRGGSGANVLTF 17 TRBJ2-6 NA TRBV5-5
CASSESGWSSYEQYF 15 TRBJ2-7 NA TRBV6-1
CASSVGPPPEKLFF 14 TRBJ1-4 NA TRBV2
CASSRTSGTGIQYF 14 TRBJ2-4 TRBD2 TRBV7-2
CSVGLASGSNSYEQYF 16 TRBJ2-7 TRBD2 TRBV29-1
CASSSSVGGELFF 13 TRBJ2-2 NA TRBV28
CASSPGVSGANVLTF 15 TRBJ2-6 NA TRBV11-3
CASSLGAGRTYNEQFF 16 TRBJ2-1 NA TRBV11-3
CASSETGKVTEAFF 14 TRBJ1-1 NA TRBV9
CASSNWVGDEGDSPLHF 17 TRBJ1-6 NA TRBV21-1
CATSGGRSPLHF 12 TRBJ1-6 TRBD1 TRBV28
CASSLVGLRYEQYF 14 TRBJ2-7 NA TRBV7-8
CASSEVGGGYTF 12 TRBJ1-2 NA TRBV2
CASIPPWSDQPQHF 14 TRBJ1-5 NA TRBV28
CASSEGGVNTEAFF 14 TRBJ1-1 NA TRBV14
CASTALKMEGSPLHF 15 TRBJ1-6 NA TRBV11-2
CASSLGGIGTGELFF 15 TRBJ2-2 TRBD2 TRBV7-9
CASSLLQLGYEQYF 14 TRBJ2-7 NA TRBV5-5
CASSLDQEQYF 11 TRBJ2-7 NA TRBV11-2
CASSLEEGFYGYTF 14 TRBJ1-2 NA TRBV5-8
CASSGYSAQGQPEAFF 16 TRBJ1-1 TRBD1 TRBV25-1
CASSVEGQGAMNYGYTF 17 TRBJ1-2 TRBD1 TRBV9